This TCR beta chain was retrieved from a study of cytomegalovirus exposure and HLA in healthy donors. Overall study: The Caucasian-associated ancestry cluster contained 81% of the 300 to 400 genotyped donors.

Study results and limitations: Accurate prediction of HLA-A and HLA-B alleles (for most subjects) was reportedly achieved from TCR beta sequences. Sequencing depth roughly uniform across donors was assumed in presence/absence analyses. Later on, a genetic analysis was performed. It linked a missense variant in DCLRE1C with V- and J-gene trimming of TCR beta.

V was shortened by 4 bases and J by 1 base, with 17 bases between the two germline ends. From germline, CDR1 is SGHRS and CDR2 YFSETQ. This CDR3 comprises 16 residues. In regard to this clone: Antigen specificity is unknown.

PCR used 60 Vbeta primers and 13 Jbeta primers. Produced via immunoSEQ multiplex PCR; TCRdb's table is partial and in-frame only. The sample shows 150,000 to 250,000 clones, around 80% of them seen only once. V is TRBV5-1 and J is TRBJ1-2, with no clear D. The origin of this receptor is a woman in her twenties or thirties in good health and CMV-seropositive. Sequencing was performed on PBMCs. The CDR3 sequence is CASSLGFGDRNYGYTF. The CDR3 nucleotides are TGCGCCAGCAGCCTCGGCTTCGGGGATCGTAACTATGGCTACACCTTC.